Listed here are 25 T cell receptor beta chains from one sample, sequenced in a study of T cells in localized non-small cell lung cancer (TCRdb year 2020). The library relied on the immunoSEQ multiplex PCR assay. The source is immuneACCESS, and TCRdb retained only in-frame sequences with V and J called. Part of the clones is not carried over; for the studies checked, unresolved V genes explain less than half of this, and the remainder is unexplained. The sample includes about 1,100 clones, with 20% to 30% observed a single time. The leading ten clones occupy roughly 29% of the sample. The sequenced sample was lung tumor tissue, obtained before any cancer treatment. All receptors come from a male donor at least 60 years old with stage III squamous cell lung carcinoma.

This clone has a single count. The chain employs TRBV5-1 and TRBJ1-3; D remains ambiguous. V gave up 0 bases and J gave up 4 bases, with 14 bases separating them. Per the germline V gene, CDR1 is SGHRS and CDR2 is YFSETQ. The CDR3 has 16 amino acids. The CDR3, as DNA: TGCGCCAGCAGCTTGGGGGATAGCGGTCCCGGAAACACCATATATTTT. Protein: CASSLGDSGPGNTIYF. The full variable domain, rest sourced from reference TRBV5-1 and TRBJ1-3, is KAGVTQTPRYLIKTRGQQVTLSCSPISGHRSVSWYQQTPGQGLQFLFEYFSETQRNKGNFPGRFSGRQFSNSRSEMNVSTLELGDSALYLCASSLGDSGPGNTIYFGEGSWLTVV.

This clone was seen a few times. The rearrangement links TRBV11-3 to TRBJ2-7; D not resolved. V was trimmed by 2 bases and J by 2 bases, leaving 10 bases between them. This CDR3 has 14 amino acids. Germline-derived CDR1 and CDR2 are SGHNT and YENEEA. The CDR3 protein is CASSLSGGTYEQYF. The CDR3 DNA is TGTGCCAGCAGCTTATCGGGCGGCACCTACGAGCAGTACTTC.

As DNA, the CDR3 is TGCGCCAGCAGCCAAGATCAGTGGCCCCAGCATTTT. Its protein product is CASSQDQWPQHF. The chain employs TRBV4-1 and TRBJ1-5; D remains unclear. In germline, CDR1 is MGHRA, CDR2 YSYEKL. The CDR3 is 12 residues long. Trimming removed 0 bases at V and 9 bases at J, with 6 bases between.

The V and J genes are TRBV19 and TRBJ2-2; TRBD2 might be the D (5 bases). Trimming left V 3 bases short and J 0 bases short, with 14 bases between. Germline lookup yields CDR1 LNHDA and CDR2 SQIVND (reference sequence). This CDR3 contains 17 residues. As DNA, the CDR3 is TGTGCCAGTAGTATCGGTTTCGGACTTCCGAACACCGGGGAGCTGTTTTTT. Its protein product is CASSIGFGLPNTGELFF.

This clone counts as medium-sized. The chain uses TRBV9 and TRBJ1-1; 9 bases match TRBD1. The CDR3 has 14 residues. Losses at the gene ends were 5 bases for V and 4 bases for J; bases not matched to a gene: 6. Germline CDR1 SGDLS, CDR2 YYNGEE. The CDR3 DNA sequence: TGTGCCAGCAGTTTACAGGGGGCGGGCACTGAAGCTTTCTTT. Translation gives CASSLQGAGTEAFF.

This clone appeared a few times. This chain links TRBV6-8 with TRBJ2-1; 8 bases agree with TRBD2. This CDR3 contains 15 residues. The V gene end was trimmed by 10 bases and the J gene end by 7 bases; junction bases not matched to a gene: 15. Germline assignment: CDR1 MNHGY and CDR2 SAAAGT. The CDR3 coding sequence is TGTGCCATCAGGGATCCCGGACTAGCTACGAATGAGCAGTTCTTC. As protein: CAIRDPGLATNEQFF.

By share, this clone ranks as medium-sized. This chain uses TRBV4-1 with TRBJ1-3; maybe TRBD1 (6 bases). The V end was cut by 0 bases, the J end by 2 bases, with 14 bases between. From germline, CDR1 is MGHRA and CDR2 YSYEKL. CDR3 size: 17 residues. The CDR3 region is CASSQDNTGTPGNTIYF. The CDR3 bases are TGCGCCAGCAGCCAAGATAACACCGGGACACCTGGAAACACCATATATTTT.

This clone was observed a handful of times. The V call is TRBV18, the J call TRBJ2-7; TRBD1 might be the D (6 bases). V lost 6 bases and J 5 bases, leaving 14 bases between the germline ends. Germline V gene sequence: CDR1 KGHSH, CDR2 LQKENI. CDR3 size: 13 residues. The CDR3 loop reads CASSLSRDNEQYF. CDR3 DNA sequence: TGTGCCAGCTCGCTGAGCCGGGACAACGAGCAGTACTTC.

This clone was found a few times. The chain uses TRBV6-7 and TRBJ2-7, with 8 bases identical to TRBD1. TRBV6-7 is given ORF status, its function remaining uncertain. J lost 4 bases, V lost 7 bases, and 15 bases had no gene match. The CDR3 is 16 amino acids. The CDR3 sequence is CASTLQTGAGSYEQYF. As DNA, the CDR3 is TGTGCCAGCACCCTTCAGACAGGGGCGGGGTCTTACGAGCAGTACTTC.

The rearrangement uses TRBV6-8 and TRBJ2-1; possibly TRBD2 for D (5 bases). The CDR3 contains 13 residues. Trimming pared 4 bases from V and 10 bases from J, leaving 14 bases between. Per germline, CDR1 MNHGY and CDR2 SAAAGT. The CDR3 DNA reads as TGTGCCAGCAGTTCCCCGGTAGCGCTGGAGCAGTTCTTC. This codes for CASSSPVALEQFF.

This chain links TRBV1 with TRBJ2-7; TRBD1 is taken as the D call from the table, unchecked against the DNA. TRBV1 is noted as a pseudogene. CDR3 length: 15 amino acids. The chain's CDR3 is CASSQETGGYYEQYF. CDR3 bases: TGCGCCAGCAGCCAAGAGACAGGGGGCTACTACGAGCAGTACTTC.

The chain carries TRBV23-1 and TRBJ1-1; D is undetermined. TRBV23-1 is reported as an ORF; its role is uncertain. The CDR3 has 13 residues. Trimming stripped 6 bases from V and 4 bases from J, with 12 bases between. CDR3 region: CASSLELATEAFF. In nucleotides, the CDR3 is TGCGCCAGCAGCTTGGAGCTTGCCACTGAAGCTTTCTTT.

V gene TRBV30 combines with J gene TRBJ1-3, with D unresolved. Germline values: CDR1 GTSNPN, CDR2 SVGIG (reference sequence). The CDR3 extends over 11 amino acids. Trimming pared 1 base from V and 3 bases from J, leaving 1 base between. The CDR3, as DNA: TGTGCCTGGAGTGGTGGAAACACCATATATTTT. Protein product: CAWSGGNTIYF. Full variable domain (remainder filled in from reference TRBV30 and TRBJ1-3): SQTIHQWPATLVQPVGSPLSLECTVEGTSNPNLYWYRQAAGRGLQLLFYSVGIGQISSEVPQNLSASRPQDRQFILSSKKLLLSDSGFYLCAWSGGNTIYFGEGSWLTVV.

V is TRBV30 and J is TRBJ1-1, with D possibly being TRBD1 (5 bases). Germline loops: CDR1 GTSNPN, CDR2 SVGIG (reference sequence). The CDR3 length is 12 residues. With 7 bases removed from V and 7 bases from J, the gap between germline ends came to 16 bases. CDR3: CASWGTGVEAFF. The CDR3 region has the DNA TGTGCCTCCTGGGGGACTGGAGTTGAAGCTTTCTTT.

Sample share makes this clone medium-sized. V usage is TRBV9 and J usage is TRBJ2-7; D remains ambiguous. CDR3 length: 15 residues. Germline loops: CDR1 SGDLS, CDR2 YYNGEE. V lost 5 bases, J lost 2 bases, and 17 bases lay in between. CDR3 protein: CASSLTSLSAYEQYF. The CDR3, as DNA: TGTGCCAGCAGTCTCACCTCCCTGTCAGCCTACGAGCAGTACTTC.

The chain links TRBV2 to TRBJ2-1; D may be TRBD2 (6 bases). Trimming stripped 7 bases from V and 6 bases from J, with 10 bases between. The germline CDR1 and CDR2 sequences are SNHLY and FYNNEI. The CDR3 has 12 amino acids. CDR3 sequence (DNA): TGTGCCAGCACCAGGGACTCCAATGAGCAGTTCTTC. This gives the protein CASTRDSNEQFF.

The V call is TRBV30, the J call TRBJ2-7, with D possibly being TRBD2 (5 bases). V was cut by 4 bases and J by 3 bases, with 16 bases left in between. From germline, CDR1 is GTSNPN and CDR2 SVGIG (reference sequence). CDR3 size: 14 residues. Written as DNA, the CDR3 is TGTGCCTGGAATCCGGGGAGTTTTCTCTACGAGCAGTACTTC. Protein product: CAWNPGSFLYEQYF.

This rearrangement joins TRBV11-3 to TRBJ1-4, with 7 bases lining up with TRBD1. This CDR3 contains 15 residues. Trimming removed 5 bases from V and 5 bases from J; junction bases left unmatched: 8. Germline-derived CDR1 and CDR2 are SGHNT and YENEEA. The CDR3 sequence is CASSPTTGKNEKLFF. CDR3 coding DNA: TGTGCCAGCAGCCCGACGACAGGGAAAAATGAAAAACTGTTTTTT.

The chain uses TRBV28 and TRBJ2-1; D perhaps matches TRBD1 (5 bases). CDR3 length equals 13 residues. CDR1 is MDHEN, CDR2 SYDVKM, per germline. Deletions cut 6 bases from V and 6 bases from J, with 12 bases between. In DNA form, the CDR3 reads TGTGCCAGCAGAAAGACAGCCGGCAATGAGCAGTTCTTC. This translates into CASRKTAGNEQFF.

This clone was recorded once. This chain joins TRBV19 and TRBJ2-5; 10 bases agree with TRBD2. CDR1 is LNHDA and CDR2 is SQIVND in the germline V gene (reference sequence). The ends lost 4 bases at V and 4 bases at J; junction bases unmatched: 3. This CDR3 region has 14 residues. The CDR3 region has the DNA TGTGCCAGTAGTACCCGACTAGCGGGAGAGACCCAGTACTTC. Translation gives CASSTRLAGETQYF.

This sequence joins TRBV19 and TRBJ2-7; 7 nucleotides agree with TRBD1. J gave up 1 base and V 3 bases, and 6 bases lay outside the gene matches. From germline, CDR1 is LNHDA and CDR2 SQIVND (reference sequence). This CDR3 contains 15 residues. Here the CDR3 reads CASSMRQGTSYEQYF. CDR3 in DNA: TGTGCCAGTAGTATGAGACAGGGTACGTCCTACGAGCAGTACTTC.

The chain combines TRBV19 with TRBJ2-7; a possible D gene is TRBD2 (5 bases). Trimming cost V 5 bases and J 2 bases, with 16 bases left between them. CDR1 is LNHDA and CDR2 is SQIVND in the germline V gene (reference sequence). This CDR3 has 15 residues. The CDR3 loop reads CASSSLEGLAYEQYF. The CDR3 DNA follows: TGTGCCAGTAGTTCCCTAGAGGGATTGGCCTACGAGCAGTACTTC.

This clone appeared a few times. V usage is TRBV30 and J usage is TRBJ1-1, with D perhaps TRBD1 (5 bases). This CDR3 is 14 amino acids long. Germline assignment: CDR1 GTSNPN and CDR2 SVGIG (reference sequence). V was clipped by 4 bases and J by 1 base, with 13 bases between them. The CDR3: CAWKTGLQNTEAFF. The CDR3 DNA sequence: TGTGCCTGGAAAACAGGACTTCAGAACACTGAAGCTTTCTTT.

V and J are TRBV5-1 and TRBJ1-1; 7 bases are a match to TRBD1. Per the germline V gene, CDR1 is SGHRS and CDR2 is YFSETQ. This CDR3 contains 15 residues. V shed 0 bases and J 0 bases; nucleotides not matched to a gene: 2. For the CDR3, the DNA is TGCGCCAGCAGCTTGGGGGACAGTTTGAACACTGAAGCTTTCTTT. Its protein product is CASSLGDSLNTEAFF.

The chain joins TRBV9 to TRBJ1-5; a weak D match, TRBD1 (6 bases). Deletions cut 7 bases from V and 6 bases from J, with 14 bases between. The germline gives CDR1 SGDLS, CDR2 YYNGEE. CDR3 length: 13 amino acids. CDR3 sequence reads: CASGTGIRQPQHF. The DNA for the CDR3 is TGTGCCAGCGGTACAGGGATCCGTCAGCCCCAGCATTTT.